The 30 T cell receptor beta chains below come from one sample, sequenced in a study of blood T cell repertoires in COVID-19. The table came from immunoSEQ multiplex PCR; TCRdb's copy has only in-frame clones and leaves some out. The top ten hold roughly 2.9% of the sample, which has 130,000 to 150,000 clones, around four fifths seen once. Sample: peripheral blood. All receptors come from a woman in her forties with active or convalescent COVID-19.

The chain couples TRBV10-1 to TRBJ1-2; 8 bases fit TRBD1. The trim removed 3 bases at V and 4 bases at J, leaving 4 bases unmatched. CDR3 size: 14 residues. CDR1 WNHNN and CDR2 SYGVQD come from the germline V gene (reference sequence). CDR3 amino acids: CASSDTGGPYGYTF. The DNA of the CDR3 is TGCGCCAGCAGTGATACAGGGGGACCCTATGGCTACACCTTC.

CDR3 loop: CASSLVGTAYNEQFF. The DNA of the CDR3 is TGTGCCAGCAGCTTAGTTGGGACAGCGTACAATGAGCAGTTCTTC. V usage is TRBV7-6 and J usage is TRBJ2-1, with 7 bases lining up with TRBD1. After removal of 1 base from V and 4 bases from J, the junction contained 4 bases not matched to a gene. In germline, CDR1 is SGHVS, CDR2 FNYEAQ. The CDR3 runs to 15 residues. Full variable domain (missing parts from reference TRBV7-6 and TRBJ2-1): GAGVSQSPRYKVTKRGQDVALRCDPISGHVSLYWYRQALGQGPEFLTYFNYEAQQDKSGLPNDRFSAERPEGSISTLTIQRTEQRDSAMYRCASSLVGTAYNEQFFGPGTRLTVL.

The rearrangement links TRBV7-2 to TRBJ2-3; 10 nucleotides agree with TRBD2. V was clipped by 1 base and J by 1 base; unmatched bases: 11. CDR1 and CDR2 (germline): SGHTA, FQGNSA. CDR3 size: 19 residues. In nucleotides, the CDR3 is TGTGCCAGCAGCTTAGGTAGCGGGGGGCCGAGGCGCCGCACAGATACGCAGTATTTT. This gives the protein CASSLGSGGPRRRTDTQYF.

The genes are TRBV14 and TRBJ2-7; D may be TRBD2 (5 bases). Trimming removed 3 bases from V and 8 bases from J, with 20 bases in between. Germline V gene lookup returns CDR1 SGHDN and CDR2 FVKESK. The length of the CDR3 is 15 residues. The DNA for the CDR3 is TGTGCCAGCAGCCACAAAAGTAGGGAGAAAATGCAGCAGTACTTC. Its translation: CASSHKSREKMQQYF.

The chain has TRBV28 and TRBJ1-5; D remains unclear. The CDR3 has 14 amino acids. Germline V CDR1 and CDR2: MDHEN, SYDVKM. Trimming shortened V by 3 bases and J by 0 bases, and 6 bases separated the two germline ends. The CDR3: CASSFFSSNQPQHF. CDR3 in DNA: TGTGCCAGCAGTTTTTTCTCTAGCAATCAGCCCCAGCATTTT. Drawing the rest from reference TRBV28 and TRBJ1-5, the complete variable domain is DVKVTQSSRYLVKRTGEKVFLECVQDMDHENMFWYRQDPGLGLRLIYFSYDVKMKEKGDIPEGYSVSREKKERFSLILESASTNQTSMYLCASSFFSSNQPQHFGDGTRLSIL.

The rearrangement uses TRBV3-1 (or the pseudogene TRBV3-2) and TRBJ2-3, with D perhaps matching TRBD2 (6 bases). With 4 bases removed from V and 2 bases from J, the gap between germline ends came to 16 bases. Germline loops: CDR1 LGHDT, CDR2 YNNKEL (reference sequence). This CDR3 is built from 16 residues. CDR3 DNA: TGTGCCAGCAGCCGAGGGGTGGGGGGAGTCACAGATACGCAGTATTTT. It encodes CASSRGVGGVTDTQYF.

The chain combines TRBV9 with TRBJ1-1, with D unresolved. The CDR3 has 13 amino acids. The V gene lost 1 base and the J gene lost 0 bases, with 4 bases spanning the gap. Germline CDR1 SGDLS, CDR2 YYNGEE. As DNA, the CDR3 is TGTGCCAGCAGCGTACTCGTGAACACTGAAGCTTTCTTT. Its protein is CASSVLVNTEAFF.

The CDR3 here is CASRLPTGAGYTEAFF. As DNA, the CDR3 is TGTGCCAGCAGATTACCTACAGGGGCCGGTTACACTGAAGCTTTCTTT. The chain has TRBV28 and TRBJ1-1; 7 bases are shared with TRBD1. The CDR3 loop spans 16 amino acids. The germline gives CDR1 MDHEN, CDR2 SYDVKM. V lost 6 bases, J lost 3 bases, and 13 bases stayed unmatched. The full variable domain, in which reference TRBV28 and TRBJ1-1 provide the parts outside the CDR3, is DVKVTQSSRYLVKRTGEKVFLECVQDMDHENMFWYRQDPGLGLRLIYFSYDVKMKEKGDIPEGYSVSREKKERFSLILESASTNQTSMYLCASRLPTGAGYTEAFFGQGTRLTVV.

V usage is TRBV19 and J usage is TRBJ1-4, with TRBD1 identical over 7 bases. The CDR3 extends over 14 amino acids. The ends lost 6 bases at V and 5 bases at J; junction bases unmatched: 6. Germline V gene sequence: CDR1 LNHDA, CDR2 SQIVND (reference sequence). The CDR3 DNA reads as TGTGCCAGTAGAAGGGGGGACAGCAATGAAAAACTGTTTTTT. Translated: CASRRGDSNEKLFF.

The V and J genes are TRBV7-2 and TRBJ1-6; TRBD1 matches 9 bases. The CDR3 length is 15 residues. Per the germline V gene, CDR1 is SGHTA and CDR2 is FQGNSA. Trimming removed 4 bases from V and 8 bases from J; junction bases left unmatched: 6. The CDR3 sequence: CASSSKGQGYSPLHF. The CDR3 region has the DNA TGTGCCAGCAGCTCGAAGGGACAGGGTTATTCACCCCTCCACTTT.

J is TRBJ1-3 and V is TRBV28; TRBD1 matches 8 bases. Per the germline V gene, CDR1 is MDHEN and CDR2 is SYDVKM. Unmatched junction bases numbered 4, after V lost 5 bases and J lost 4 bases. The CDR3 is 14 residues long. CDR3 nucleotide sequence: TGTGCCAGCAGTAGGACAGGGCTCGGAAACACCATATATTTT. It is translated as CASSRTGLGNTIYF.

The chain joins TRBV29-1 to TRBJ2-1; D gene ambiguous. CDR1 and CDR2 from the germline V gene are SQVTM and ANQGSEA. The CDR3 is 13 residues long. V lost 7 bases, J lost 2 bases, and 12 bases lay in between. Written as DNA, the CDR3 is TGCAGCGCCACCCAGTTAACCTACAATGAGCAGTTCTTC. Amino acid sequence: CSATQLTYNEQFF.

This clone has a single count. This rearrangement joins TRBV28 to TRBJ1-2; no firm D call. The CDR3 length is 12 residues. Trimming stripped 11 bases from V and 7 bases from J, with 17 bases between. The germline V gene encodes CDR1 MDHEN and CDR2 SYDVKM. CDR3 bases: TGTGCCTCCTCGTTAGTGGGCGTTGGCTACACCTTC. Amino acid sequence: CASSLVGVGYTF.

This chain connects TRBV7-2 to TRBJ2-6; the D gene is possibly TRBD1 (6 bases). The V and J ends lost 8 bases and 1 base respectively, with 18 bases between them. CDR3 length: 17 amino acids. In germline, CDR1 is SGHTA, CDR2 FQGNSA. The DNA for the CDR3 is TGTGCCAGCTGGGCTCTGGGACAAACTTCTGGGGCCAACGTCCTGACTTTC. It is translated as CASWALGQTSGANVLTF. The variable domain in full, with the rest retrieved from reference TRBV7-2 and TRBJ2-6, is GAGVSQSPSNKVTEKGKDVELRCDPISGHTALYWYRQSLGQGLEFLIYFQGNSAPDKSGLPSDRFSAERTGGSVSTLTIQRTQQEDSAVYLCASWALGQTSGANVLTFGAGSRLTVL.

This clone came up a few times. A read error may produce the germline difference seen at one junction end. The chain combines TRBV5-1 with TRBJ1-2; 7 bases line up with TRBD1. This CDR3 has 14 amino acids. The germline V gene has CDR1 SGHRS and CDR2 YFSETQ. The CDR3 spells CASATRGWVLASGF. The CDR3 region has the DNA TGCGCCAGCGCAACCAGGGGGTGGGTTCTAGCTTCTGGCTTC.

This chain uses TRBV6-6 with TRBJ2-1, with 8 bases identical to TRBD1. V lost 4 bases and J lost 7; bases outside the gene matches: 6. The germline gives CDR1 MNHNY, CDR2 SVGAGI (reference sequence). The CDR3 is made up of 14 amino acids. The CDR3 protein is CASSSRTGRNEQFF. The CDR3 nucleotides are TGTGCCAGCAGTTCCAGGACAGGGAGGAATGAGCAGTTCTTC.

The V call is TRBV10-3, the J call TRBJ1-1, with D tentatively TRBD1 (5 bases). Per germline, CDR1 ENHRY and CDR2 SYGVKD. The length of the CDR3 is 15 residues. V gave up 10 bases and J gave up 3 bases, with 21 bases separating them. CDR3 protein: CATTREPGGHTEAFF. CDR3 sequence (DNA): TGTGCCACCACGAGAGAACCGGGGGGTCACACTGAAGCTTTCTTT.

The chain joins TRBV29-1 to TRBJ2-3; 7 nucleotides line up with TRBD2. Germline V CDR1 and CDR2: SQVTM, ANQGSEA. V gave up 7 bases and J gave up 0 bases; unmatched junction bases: 4. The CDR3 length is 13 residues. The CDR3 region has the DNA TGCAGCGGCGGGGGTTTTAGCACAGATACGCAGTATTTT. Its protein is CSGGGFSTDTQYF.

CDR3 sequence (DNA): TGTGCCAGCAGAACAGACAGGGGGAGCAATCAGCCCCAGCATTTT. Protein sequence: CASRTDRGSNQPQHF. This chain joins TRBV27 and TRBJ1-5; 9 nucleotides match TRBD1. Trimming cost V 6 bases and J 1 base; bases outside gene matches: 4. CDR1 is MNHEY and CDR2 is SMNVEV in the germline V gene (reference sequence). The CDR3 is made up of 15 amino acids.

The rearrangement joins TRBV7-9 to TRBJ2-2; 8 nucleotides agree with TRBD2. There are 14 residues in the CDR3. CDR1 SEHNR and CDR2 FQNEAQ come from the germline V gene (reference sequence). V trimming: 9 bases; J trimming: 4 bases; junction bases outside the gene matches: 7. In DNA, the CDR3 is TGTGCCAGTAGAGCGGGGGCCCGCACCGGGGAGCTGTTTTTT. It translates to CASRAGARTGELFF.

The table lists this clone with a few counts. J is TRBJ1-5 and V is TRBV7-9, with D maybe TRBD1 (6 bases). The germline V gene encodes CDR1 SEHNR and CDR2 FQNEAQ (reference sequence). CDR3 length equals 14 residues. V was shortened by 5 bases and J by 6 bases, with 14 bases between the two germline ends. In DNA form, the CDR3 reads TGTGCCAGCAGCCCCCACAGGGACGGTCAGCCCCAGCATTTT. Its translation is CASSPHRDGQPQHF.

This clone has ten or more counts. The rearrangement links TRBV19 to TRBJ2-2, with a weak D call TRBD2 (5 bases). This CDR3 has 16 amino acids. The V end lost 0 bases, the J end lost 7 bases, and 15 bases lay between the germline ends. Per the germline V gene, CDR1 is LNHDA and CDR2 is SQIVND (reference sequence). The CDR3 loop is CASSIDPSRRSGELFF. For the CDR3, the DNA is TGTGCCAGTAGTATAGATCCCAGCCGGAGGAGCGGGGAGCTGTTTTTT.

The chain is built from TRBV7-2 and TRBJ2-1; D may be TRBD2 (6 bases). Looked up from germline, CDR1 is SGHTA and CDR2 is FQGNSA. The CDR3 length is 17 residues. V lost 2 bases, J lost 7 bases, and 21 bases lay in between. The DNA for the CDR3 is TGTGCCAGCAGCTTAATTCGTTGGGACTCTTGGGGAAATGAGCAGTTCTTC. Translated, it gives CASSLIRWDSWGNEQFF.

The chain links TRBV5-4 to TRBJ2-5; a possible D gene is TRBD2 (6 bases). The CDR3 has 14 amino acids. The germline V and J ends were trimmed by 1 base and 5 bases, with 12 bases remaining between them. Germline V lookup: CDR1 SGHNT, CDR2 YYREEE (reference sequence). CDR3 residues: CASSLSPGVETQYF. CDR3 DNA sequence: TGTGCCAGCAGCTTGTCGCCGGGAGTGGAGACCCAGTACTTC.

The CDR3 DNA is TGTGCCAGCAGTTTACAGGGGGCCGGCTATGGCTACACCTTC. It is translated as CASSLQGAGYGYTF. The J gene is TRBJ1-2, the V gene TRBV27, with TRBD1 identical over 8 bases. The CDR3 totals 14 residues. CDR1 MNHEY and CDR2 SMNVEV come from the germline V gene (reference sequence). J was trimmed by 4 bases and V by 2 bases; bases with no gene match: 3.

The chain couples TRBV10-3 to TRBJ1-5; D uncertain. The V end was cut by 0 bases, the J end by 0 bases, with 6 bases between. Germline CDR1 reads ENHRY; CDR2 reads SYGVKD. The CDR3 is 15 amino acids. CDR3 nucleotide sequence: TGTGCCATCAGTGAGTCCGAGAATAGCAATCAGCCCCAGCATTTT. Its protein is CAISESENSNQPQHF.

The chain combines TRBV9 with TRBJ1-1; tentative D call: TRBD1 (5 bases). Germline V CDR1 and CDR2: SGDLS, YYNGEE. This CDR3 region has 13 residues. Deletions cut 3 bases from V and 4 bases from J, with 10 bases between. The DNA of the CDR3 is TGTGCCAGCAGCGGACAGCATACCACTGAAGCTTTCTTT. This sequence encodes CASSGQHTTEAFF.

The gene calls are TRBV6-6 and TRBJ2-7; 8 bases match TRBD1. CDR1 MNHNY and CDR2 SVGAGI come from the germline V gene (reference sequence). Losses at the gene ends were 5 bases for V and 7 bases for J; bases not matched to a gene: 19. This CDR3 region has 17 residues. CDR3 in amino acids: CASSGSTGALHSGEQYF. CDR3 coding DNA: TGTGCCAGCAGTGGATCGACAGGGGCCCTGCACTCGGGGGAGCAGTACTTC.

This clone was seen a few times. For the CDR3, the DNA is TGTGCCAGCAGCTTAGCAATAAGCAGGGGCAATGAGCAGTTCTTC. Translating it yields CASSLAISRGNEQFF. The V call is TRBV11-1, the J call TRBJ2-1; D is possibly TRBD1 (6 bases). CDR1 SGHAT and CDR2 FQDESV come from the germline V gene (reference sequence). Trimming shortened V by 0 bases and J by 6 bases, and 12 bases separated the two germline ends. The CDR3 spans 15 residues.

This chain uses TRBV4-1 with TRBJ2-3; TRBD1 is a possible D gene (5 bases). This CDR3 region has 16 residues. Germline CDR1 reads MGHRA; CDR2 reads YSYEKL. The germline V and J ends were trimmed by 4 bases and 6 bases, with 20 bases remaining between them. The CDR3 here is CASSRSTGAPRDTQYF. The CDR3, as DNA: TGCGCCAGCAGCCGGAGCACTGGGGCCCCACGGGATACGCAGTATTTT.